There are many counts of the clone carrying this T cell receptor beta chain. The target antigen is unknown. CDR3 length: 12 residues. Germline CDR1 SQVTM, CDR2 ANQGSEA. The J segment lost 5 bases and the V segment lost 7 bases, leaving 7 bases of the junction unmatched. Amplification from RNA transcripts yielded the TCR beta CDR3 regions. Scientists carried out first-round RT-PCR using HTBI primers and then a second-round multiplex PCR. From the multiplex PCR reads, TCRdb called clonotypes with MiXCR, one entry per CDR3 protein. The sample yields about 590,000 distinct CDR3 sequences, 35% to 45% seen once. The sample originates from a study of Graves' ophthalmopathy and Graves' hyperthyroidism. As for the study in general: Hyperthyroidism showing no ophthalmopathy within 18 months of follow-up was stable.

Whole-study results and caveats: Sensitivity of roughly 88% and specificity of about 77% were achieved when a 13-signature model separated ophthalmopathy from stable hyperthyroidism. Most expanded clonotypes from thyroid (those above 0.001 frequency) were also found in blood.

Hyperthyroidism patients, aged 18 to 65, were newly diagnosed, under 2 months' duration. What was sequenced was peripheral blood or thyroid tissue (not recorded which). This clonotype originated in an adult man with Graves' hyperthyroidism. The rearrangement uses TRBV29-1 and TRBJ2-5; 7 bases line up with TRBD2. The CDR3 sequence: CSAWAGDETQYF. CDR3 nucleotides: TGCAGCGCGTGGGCGGGGGATGAGACCCAGTACTTC.